Here is one T cell receptor beta chain with its context. Its antigen is undetermined. TCRdb keeps only in-frame clones here, not all; method: immunoSEQ multiplex PCR. The sample gives 43,000 or so clones, roughly nine tenths of which show up once; about 10% is in the top ten. This sample is part of a study of T cells in localized non-small cell lung cancer. Study-level points and caveats: A raised T cell density in blood coincided with lengthier overall survival.

The V gene lost 1 base and the J gene lost 1 base, with 10 bases spanning the gap. Germline values: CDR1 MNHNS, CDR2 SASEGT. CDR3 size: 15 residues. This clonotype was obtained from a woman between 35 and 70 years old with stage II lung adenocarcinoma. Material: PBMCs, obtained before any cancer treatment. The rearrangement uses TRBV6-1 and TRBJ1-2; D possibly corresponds to TRBD1 (5 bases). This CDR3 is CASSEGGGGNYGYTF. In DNA form, the CDR3 reads TGTGCCAGCAGTGAAGGTGGGGGAGGTAACTATGGCTACACCTTC.